Included here is one TCR beta chain sequence, with context. As originally analysed: How many nucleated cells were present was estimated from reference gene primer amplification. The table came from immunoSEQ multiplex PCR; TCRdb's copy has only in-frame clones and leaves some out. V and J calls and clone size are those listed in that table; D and trimming were worked out from the DNA. The data hold about 69,000 clones, with roughly 90% observed a single time. The sample comes from a study of blood T cell repertoires in COVID-19. Study-wide context: T cells, B-cell-depleted T cells, or PBMCs provided the cDNA or gDNA that served as material.

The length of the CDR3 is 13 residues. The V gene's germline CDR1 is SNHLY and CDR2 FYNNEI. The V gene lost 6 bases and the J gene lost 5 bases, with 10 bases spanning the gap. The J gene is TRBJ1-4, the V gene TRBV2; the D gene is possibly TRBD1 (6 bases). Sequenced input: peripheral blood. This TCR came from a man between 45 and 60 years old with acute or convalescent COVID-19. The CDR3: CASRRGINEKLFF. The CDR3 DNA reads as TGTGCCAGCAGGAGGGGGATAAATGAAAAACTGTTTTTT.